A single sample is the source of the 9 T cell receptor beta chains below, sequenced in a study of early T cells in non-severe SARS-CoV-2 infection. TCRdb re-called the 5' RACE reads with MiXCR, one entry per CDR3 protein. The sample includes about 25,000 distinct CDR3 sequences, roughly 4.3% of them seen just once. The source material was whole blood. The origin of the receptors is an adult who was a healthcare worker with PCR-confirmed SARS-CoV-2 infection or an uninfected control (not recorded which).

This clonotype was picked up many times. The chain is built from TRBV29-1 and TRBJ1-1; weak D call: TRBD1 (5 bases). Trimming stripped 4 bases from V and 7 bases from J, with 13 bases between. Germline CDR1 reads SQVTM; CDR2 reads ANQGSEA. This CDR3 contains 12 residues. CDR3 nucleotides: TGCAGCGTTGCGGGAGGGGCTGGTGAAGCTTTCTTT. This encodes CSVAGGAGEAFF.

This clonotype has a count of ten or more. The chain employs TRBV9 and TRBJ2-2; no clear D gene. Germline values: CDR1 SGDLS, CDR2 YYNGEE. The V end was cut by 3 bases, the J end by 0 bases, with 12 bases between. There are 16 residues in the CDR3. DNA of the CDR3: TGTGCCAGCAGCGCCGACTCCTCCCCGAACACCGGGGAGCTGTTTTTT. It specifies CASSADSSPNTGELFF.

The table lists this clonotype with many counts. V usage is TRBV5-1 and J usage is TRBJ2-2; no definite D call. The V end lost 0 bases, the J end lost 4 bases, and 7 bases lay between the germline ends. CDR1 and CDR2 from the germline V gene are SGHRS and YFSETQ. The CDR3 covers 14 residues. CDR3 protein: CASSLAVRTGELFF. In DNA, the CDR3 is TGCGCCAGCAGCTTGGCTGTGCGCACCGGGGAGCTGTTTTTT.

The genes are TRBV6-5 and TRBJ2-1; D unclear. Germline CDR1 is MNHEY and CDR2 is SVGAGI. V lost 5 bases, J lost 3 bases, and 14 bases lay in between. The CDR3 totals 15 residues. CDR3 sequence reads: CASSPLPQVYNEQFF. The CDR3 coding sequence is TGTGCCAGCAGTCCTCTCCCACAAGTCTACAATGAGCAGTTCTTC.

The sample holds many counts of this clonotype. V gene TRBV4-3 combines with J gene TRBJ2-1; TRBD1 matches 8 bases. CDR3 length: 17 amino acids. CDR1 and CDR2 (germline): LGHNA, YSLEER. V lost 0 bases, J lost 7 bases, and 11 bases stayed unmatched. The CDR3 bases are TGCGCCAGCAGCCAAGATGACGGCAGGGGGCATTGGAATGAGCAGTTCTTC. Protein sequence: CASSQDDGRGHWNEQFF.

This clonotype came up many times. V is TRBV7-9 and J is TRBJ2-5; possibly TRBD2 for D (6 bases). Per germline, CDR1 SEHNR and CDR2 FQNEAQ (reference sequence). Deletions cut 5 bases from V and 8 bases from J, with 21 bases between. This CDR3 region has 15 residues. CDR3 amino acids: CASSPRTTLTTTQYF. CDR3 nucleotides: TGTGCCAGCAGCCCCCGGACTACCCTAACAACTACCCAGTACTTC. The full variable domain, completed using reference TRBV7-9 and TRBJ2-5, is DTGVSQNPRHKITKRGQNVTFRCDPISEHNRLYWYRQTLGQGPEFLTYFQNEAQLEKSRLLSDRFSAERPKGSFSTLEIQRTEQGDSAMYLCASSPRTTLTTTQYFGPGTRLLVL.

This clonotype is classed as medium-sized. This sequence joins TRBV11-2 and TRBJ1-1; D possibly corresponds to TRBD1 (6 bases). V dropped 4 bases and J dropped 0 bases, with 9 bases sitting between them. Per the germline V gene, CDR1 is SGHAT and CDR2 is FQNNGV. The CDR3 totals 14 residues. CDR3 loop: CASSSAGVNTEAFF. In nucleotides, the CDR3 is TGTGCCAGCAGCTCGGCAGGGGTGAACACTGAAGCTTTCTTT.

This clonotype was observed at least ten times. Compared with germline, one end of the junction differs, possibly owing to a read error. This chain connects TRBV7-7 to TRBJ2-2, with 7 bases matching TRBD2. The germline gives CDR1 SSHAT, CDR2 FNYEAQ (reference sequence). The CDR3 is 14 residues long. The CDR3 region is CASSMGGPPGELFF. The CDR3 DNA follows: TGTGCTAGCAGCATGGGAGGGCCGCCCGGGGAGCTGTTTTTT.

This sequence joins TRBV28 and TRBJ1-2, with D possibly TRBD1 on 6 matching bases. Trimming removed 1 base at V and 4 bases at J, with 16 bases between. Germline CDR1 MDHEN, CDR2 SYDVKM. The CDR3 spans 16 residues. The CDR3, as DNA: TGTGCCAGCAGTTTATTCCCGACAGGCTTTACCTATGGCTACACCTTC. Amino acids: CASSLFPTGFTYGYTF.